The rows below give T cell receptor beta chains drawn from one sample of a study of early T cells in non-severe SARS-CoV-2 infection. From the 5' RACE reads, TCRdb called clonotypes with MiXCR, one entry per CDR3 protein. The sample holds some 91,000 distinct CDR3 sequences, about 15% seen once. What was sequenced was whole blood. The receptors come from an adult who was a healthcare worker with PCR-confirmed SARS-CoV-2 infection or an uninfected control (not recorded which). CDR3s include the opening cysteine and the closing phenylalanine or tryptophan. The D gene is left open where the match is weak. Rows give clone size only sometimes, using once, few, many, or a class for an expanded clone.

NA,few,TRBV5-1,TRBJ2-1,TGCGCCAGCAGCGGGGGCTCCTACAATGAGCAGTTCTTC,CASSGGSYNEQFF
TRBD1,few,TRBV28,TRBJ2-7,TGTGCAGCAGGGGGAAACCGGGAGCAGTACTTC,CAAGGNREQYF
NA,few,TRBV3-1,TRBJ1-2,TGTGCCAGCAGCCAAGCCTCAGCAAACTATGGCTACACCTTC,CASSQASANYGYTF
NA,NA,TRBV28,TRBJ1-6,TGTGTCAGTAGAAGACTAACGGAGCGAAATCCACCCCTCCACTTT,CVSRRLTERNPPLHF
NA,few,TRBV3-1,TRBJ2-7,TGTGCCAGCAGCCGCCGTAGCGAGTCAACCTACGAGCAGTACTTC,CASSRRSESTYEQYF
NA,few,TRBV12-3/TRBV12-4,TRBJ2-1,TGTGCCAGCAGTCAGCGGAAAGAGCAGTTCTTC,CASSQRKEQFF
NA,few,TRBV5-1,TRBJ2-7,TGCGCCAGCAGCTTGGGGGCAGATTATCTCCAGCAGTACTTC,CASSLGADYLQQYF
NA,NA,TRBV7-2,TRBJ2-3,TGTGCCAGCAGCTTAGAACGCTCAGATACGCAGTATTTT,CASSLERSDTQYF
NA,many,TRBV5-4,TRBJ1-5,TGTGCCAGCAGCTTTGACCCTGAGGATCAGCCCCAGCATTTT,CASSFDPEDQPQHF
TRBD2,NA,TRBV29-1,TRBJ2-7,TGCAGCGTTGGGGGAAGGGGACTAGCGGGAGTCACCCACGAGCAGTACTTC,CSVGGRGLAGVTHEQYF
NA,medium-sized,TRBV12-3/TRBV12-4,TRBJ1-2,TGTGCCAGCAGTTTACAGCCCCACTATGGCTACACCTTC,CASSLQPHYGYTF
NA,few,TRBV3-1,TRBJ2-2,TGTGCCAGCAGCCAAGTTCCCGTTCTGAACACCGGGGAGCTGTTTTTT,CASSQVPVLNTGELFF
NA,few,TRBV24-1,TRBJ2-1,TGTGCCACCAGTGCCCCCCGGGACAACGCCTACAATGAGCAGTTCTTC,CATSAPRDNAYNEQFF
NA,few,TRBV19,TRBJ2-7,TGTGCCAGTAGCCGGAGCGGACCCTACGAGCAGTACTTC,CASSRSGPYEQYF
TRBD1,NA,TRBV12-3/TRBV12-4,TRBJ1-3,TGTGCCAGCACGACAGGGTCCTCTGGAAACACCATATATTTT,CASTTGSSGNTIYF
TRBD2,few,TRBV18,TRBJ2-7,TGTGCCAGCTCACCCTTTAGCGGGAGGGCCTCGGAGGAGCAGTACTTC,CASSPFSGRASEEQYF
NA,NA,TRBV9,TRBJ2-5,TGTGCCAGCAGCGTAGGCCCGGGGAAAGAGACCCAGTACTTC,CASSVGPGKETQYF
NA,many,TRBV12-3/TRBV12-4,TRBJ1-2,TGTGCCAGCAGTTTACGGCCAGGTGGAAGCGATGGCTACACCTTC,CASSLRPGGSDGYTF
TRBD1,many,TRBV6-1,TRBJ2-7,TGTGCCAGCTCCGACAGGGACTCCTACGAGCAGTACTTC,CASSDRDSYEQYF
NA,few,TRBV5-1,TRBJ1-4,TGCGCCAGCAGCCCGGACACCACTAATGAAAAACTGTTTTTT,CASSPDTTNEKLFF
NA,few,TRBV10-3,TRBJ2-7,TGTGCCATCAGTGAGTCGCGGCTAGCTTACGAGCAGTACTTC,CAISESRLAYEQYF
TRBD2,many,TRBV28,TRBJ2-7,TGTGCCAGCAGTTTATTAGCGGGAGCCTACGAGCAGTACTTC,CASSLLAGAYEQYF
TRBD1,NA,TRBV27,TRBJ2-5,TGTGCCAGCAGTTTAGGTTGGGGACAGGCTAAAGAGACCCAGTACTTC,CASSLGWGQAKETQYF
NA,few,TRBV7-2,TRBJ2-7,TGTGCCAGCAGCTCCACGTACGAGCAGTACTTC,CASSSTYEQYF